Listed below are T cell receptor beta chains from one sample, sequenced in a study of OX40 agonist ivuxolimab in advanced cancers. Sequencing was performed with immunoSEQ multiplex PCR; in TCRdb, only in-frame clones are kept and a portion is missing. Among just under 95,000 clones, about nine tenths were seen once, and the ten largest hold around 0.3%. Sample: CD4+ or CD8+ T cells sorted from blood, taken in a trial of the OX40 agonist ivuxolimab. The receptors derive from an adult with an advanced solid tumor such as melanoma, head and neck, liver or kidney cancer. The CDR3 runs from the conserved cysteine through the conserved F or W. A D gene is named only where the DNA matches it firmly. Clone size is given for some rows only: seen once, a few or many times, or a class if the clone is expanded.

CASGISRGNEQFF TGTGCCAGCGGTATTTCTAGAGGCAATGAGCAGTTCTTC TRBV27 - - TRBJ2-1
CASPHPKAYNEQFF TGCGCCAGCCCACACCCTAAAGCGTACAATGAGCAGTTCTTC TRBV5-1 - - TRBJ2-1
CASSQDLGGGLYNEQFF TGTGCCAGCAGCCAAGATTTAGGAGGGGGCCTCTACAATGAGCAGTTCTTC TRBV4-2 - - TRBJ2-1
CASSLELAGGDTQYF TGTGCCAGCAGCTTAGAACTAGCGGGGGGAGATACGCAGTATTTT TRBV7-9 - TRBD2 TRBJ2-3
CASQREVANSYNSPLHF TGCGCCAGCCAACGTGAGGTAGCCAATTCATATAATTCACCCCTCCACTTT TRBV4-1 - - TRBJ1-6
CASSITLPTGGAYGYTF TGTGCCAGCAGCATCACCCTCCCGACAGGGGGGGCCTATGGCTACACCTTC TRBV11-3 - TRBD1 TRBJ1-2
CASSLARGLAGEQNTGELFF TGTGCCAGCAGCTTAGCAAGGGGACTAGCGGGGGAACAGAACACCGGGGAGCTGTTTTTT TRBV11-3 - TRBD2 TRBJ2-2
CASSTPLRCGPTEAFF TGTGCCAGCAGCACGCCCTTGAGATGCGGGCCCACTGAAGCTTTCTTT TRBV21-1 - - TRBJ1-1
CSSTAGTGADTQYF TGCAGCTCAACCGCCGGGACAGGGGCAGATACGCAGTATTTT TRBV29-1 once TRBD1 TRBJ2-3
CASSVRDGRYNEQFF TGTGCCAGCAGTGTCCGGGACGGACGCTACAATGAGCAGTTCTTC TRBV25-1 few - TRBJ2-1
CASSGDGTGGVGYTF TGTGCCAGCAGCGGCGACGGGACAGGGGGCGTTGGCTACACCTTC TRBV7-3 - TRBD1 TRBJ1-2
CASSDSPSYEQYF TGTGCCAGCAGTGATTCCCCCTCCTACGAGCAGTACTTC TRBV6-1 - - TRBJ2-7
CASSYSAQPPSHGYTF TGTGCCAGCAGTTACTCGGCGCAGCCCCCCTCCCATGGCTACACCTTC TRBV6-6 - - TRBJ1-2
CASSRTGYTEAFF TGTGCCAGCAGCCGGACAGGATACACTGAAGCTTTCTTT TRBV27 - TRBD1 TRBJ1-1
CASSLDTGLAGSVILRTQYF TGTGCCAGCAGCTTAGATACGGGACTAGCGGGGAGCGTCATCTTGCGGACCCAGTACTTC TRBV11-3 - TRBD2 TRBJ2-5
CASSSSGQFKAQGDIQYF TGTGCCAGCAGCTCATCGGGACAGTTTAAAGCCCAAGGGGACATTCAGTACTTC TRBV11-2 - TRBD1 TRBJ2-4
CASSFTTVGTGNTIYF TGTGCCAGCAGTTTCACGACAGTCGGCACGGGAAACACCATATATTTT TRBV6-5 - - TRBJ1-3
CASSMSGRGLVSYNEQFF TGTGCCAGTAGTATGAGCGGTCGGGGACTAGTGAGCTACAATGAGCAGTTCTTC TRBV19 - TRBD2 TRBJ2-1
CASSLEALRGEAFF TGTGCCAGCAGCTTAGAGGCCTTGCGGGGTGAAGCTTTCTTT TRBV13 - - TRBJ1-1
CASSTQQGRLFF TGTGCCAGCTCAACACAGCAGGGAAGGCTGTTTTTT TRBV18 - - TRBJ1-4
CASKFGLGNTEAFF TGCGCCAGCAAGTTTGGTTTGGGGAACACTGAAGCTTTCTTT TRBV5-1 - - TRBJ1-1
CASSLDVQARPSYEQYF TGTGCCAGCAGCTTGGATGTTCAGGCCCGCCCCTCCTACGAGCAGTACTTC TRBV5-6 - - TRBJ2-7
CASSLARPGDEQYF TGTGCCAGCAGCTTGGCAAGACCCGGGGACGAGCAGTACTTC TRBV5-4 - - TRBJ2-7
CASSLSSGRSYNEQFF TGTGCCAGCAGTTTATCCTCAGGGCGAAGCTACAATGAGCAGTTCTTC TRBV27 - - TRBJ2-1
CASSRDTSGYEQYF TGTGCCAGCAGTAGGGACACATCGGGCTACGAGCAGTACTTC TRBV27 - - TRBJ2-7
CASRPGQGAYGYTF TGTGCCAGCAGACCCGGACAGGGGGCTTATGGCTACACCTTC TRBV27 - TRBD1 TRBJ1-2
CASSKVQESANYGYTF TGTGCCAGCAGCAAAGTTCAGGAATCCGCTAACTATGGCTACACCTTC TRBV21-1 - - TRBJ1-2
CASRSGTGSYNEQFF TGTGCCAGCAGGTCCGGGACAGGGTCCTACAATGAGCAGTTCTTC TRBV6-6 - TRBD1 TRBJ2-1
CASSPTGLGELFF TGTGCCAGCAGTCCAACAGGGTTAGGGGAGCTGTTTTTT TRBV27 - - TRBJ2-2
CASSSGVRDRGWDTIYF TGTGCCAGCAGCTCAGGGGTCCGAGACAGGGGATGGGACACCATATATTTT TRBV11-2 - TRBD1 TRBJ1-3
CASSWGLGLNEQFF TGTGCCAGCAGCTGGGGACTAGGGTTGAATGAGCAGTTCTTC TRBV13 - TRBD2 TRBJ2-1
CASSLEGVQGYTF TGTGCCAGCAGCTTAGAAGGCGTACAGGGCTACACCTTC TRBV7-8 - - TRBJ1-2
CASSLGLAQDTQYF TGTGCCAGCAGCTTAGGACTAGCGCAAGATACGCAGTATTTT TRBV7-3 - TRBD2 TRBJ2-3
CASSVQGPAYEQYF TGTGCCAGCAGTGTACAGGGACCTGCCTACGAGCAGTACTTC TRBV27 - - TRBJ2-7
CASSFSFRGSDTIYF TGTGCCAGCAGCTTTTCGTTCAGGGGATCAGACACCATATATTTT TRBV7-2 - - TRBJ1-3
CASSPESRTQETQYF TGTGCCAGCTCACCGGAAAGCAGGACGCAAGAGACCCAGTACTTC TRBV18 - - TRBJ2-5
CASSIGGRGAGTDTQYF TGTGCCAGTAGTATAGGCGGACGAGGGGCCGGCACAGATACGCAGTATTTT TRBV19 - - TRBJ2-3
CASSLDATAYTEAFF TGTGCCAGCAGCTTGGATGCGACAGCATACACTGAAGCTTTCTTT TRBV5-4 - - TRBJ1-1
CASSLVAGGNTGELFF TGTGCCAGCAGCTTAGTCGCGGGGGGGAACACCGGGGAGCTGTTTTTT TRBV11-1 - TRBD2 TRBJ2-2
CASSQPRGGRDTQYF TGTGCCAGCAGCCAACCTCGGGGGGGCAGAGATACGCAGTATTTT TRBV14 - TRBD2 TRBJ2-3
CASTETDPGANVLTF TGTGCCAGCACCGAGACAGACCCTGGGGCCAACGTCCTGACTTTC TRBV2 - - TRBJ2-6
CASRLGQGPNIQYF TGTGCCAGCAGACTGGGACAGGGACCAAACATTCAGTACTTC TRBV5-4 few TRBD1 TRBJ2-4
CASTSSDRGNTEAFF TGTGCCAGCACCTCCTCGGACAGAGGGAACACTGAAGCTTTCTTT TRBV11-2 - - TRBJ1-1
CASSRIEGGEKLFF TGTGCCAGCAGCCGGATCGAGGGGGGCGAAAAACTGTTTTTT TRBV7-9 once - TRBJ1-4
CASSGGGASTDTQYF TGTGCCAGTAGCGGCGGGGGCGCCAGCACAGATACGCAGTATTTT TRBV19 - - TRBJ2-3
CASSPITDGGYTF TGTGCCAGCTCCCCAATTACCGACGGTGGCTACACCTTC TRBV18 - - TRBJ1-2